Following are 2 T cell receptor beta chains from one sample sequenced in a study of early T cells in non-severe SARS-CoV-2 infection. From the 5' RACE reads, TCRdb called clonotypes with MiXCR, one entry per CDR3 protein. This table has about 83,000 distinct CDR3 sequences, roughly 13% appearing once. The sequencing sample was made of whole blood. These receptors were collected from an adult who was a healthcare worker with PCR-confirmed SARS-CoV-2 infection or an uninfected control (not recorded which).

A remark on this clonotype: A read error may explain this, as a much larger clone is one base away. The chain is built from TRBV7-9 and TRBJ2-1, with D possibly TRBD1 on 7 matching bases. V was pared by 5 bases and J by 3 bases, with 14 bases between. Per the germline V gene, CDR1 is SEHNR and CDR2 is FQNEAQ (reference sequence). CDR3 length: 15 residues. This chain's CDR3 is CASSTQGGLYNEQFF. For the CDR3, the DNA is TGTGCCAGCAGCACTCAGGGGGGCCTCTACAATGAGCAGTTCTTC.

In its sample, this clonotype was seen a few times. CDR3 region: CSAISAVRNNEQFF. The DNA of the CDR3 is TGCAGTGCTATCTCGGCGGTCAGAAACAATGAGCAGTTCTTC. The chain carries TRBV20-1 and TRBJ2-1; the D is unclear. This CDR3 is built from 14 residues. With 4 bases removed from V and 5 bases from J, the gap between germline ends came to 15 bases. Germline assignment: CDR1 DFQATT and CDR2 SNEGSKA (reference sequence).